This TCR beta chain originates from a study of T cells in Graves' hyperthyroidism and ophthalmopathy. RNA transcripts gave rise to amplified TCR beta CDR3 regions. HTBI primers were used for first-round RT-PCR of the TCR CDR3. TCRdb independently ran MiXCR on the multiplex PCR reads; one entry per CDR3 protein. The sample shows 700,000 to 850,000 distinct CDR3 sequences, approximately 40% of them seen only once. The origin of this receptor is a woman in her 40s with Graves' hyperthyroidism. Source material: blood.

The CDR3 DNA is TGTGCCAGCAGCGGTCCACCCGGGGGGGCGGGAACTGAAGCTTTCTTT. This gives the protein CASSGPPGGAGTEAFF. V is TRBV9 and J is TRBJ1-1; tentatively, D is TRBD1 (6 bases). Between the trimmed V and J ends, which lost 3 bases and 5 bases, there was a span of 20 bases. The germline V gene has CDR1 SGDLS and CDR2 YYNGEE. This CDR3 contains 16 residues.